The rows below give T cell receptor beta chains drawn from one sample of a study of siplizumab effects on memory and regulatory T cells. Here immunoSEQ multiplex PCR was the method, and the copy in TCRdb shows in-frame clones only, minus some. Of some 46,000 clones listed, over 90% are singletons. The sample was CD8+ T cells sorted from blood. The receptors were sampled from a human donor in good health. Both conserved end residues are part of each CDR3. The D gene is left open where the match is weak. Clone size is given for some rows only: seen once, a few or many times, or a class if the clone is expanded.

>TRBD1|TRBJ2-5|NA|TRBV18
CASSPAGGETQYF
TGTGCCAGCTCACCTGCAGGGGGAGAGACCCAGTACTTC
>NA|TRBJ2-4|once|TRBV9
CASSVGSWADIQYF
TGTGCCAGCAGCGTAGGGAGCTGGGCGGACATTCAGTACTTC
>NA|TRBJ1-2|NA|TRBV28
CASSAPGNYGYTF
TGTGCCAGCAGCGCCCCAGGAAACTATGGCTACACCTTC
>TRBD2|TRBJ2-1|NA|TRBV28
CASSLALAGLYNEQFF
TGTGCCAGCAGTTTAGCACTAGCGGGACTCTACAATGAGCAGTTCTTC
>TRBD2|TRBJ2-7|NA|TRBV5-6
CASVTSGLARFEQYF
TGTGCCAGCGTCACCTCGGGACTAGCACGCTTCGAGCAGTACTTC
>TRBD1|TRBJ1-2|NA|TRBV4-1
CASSQVQTGKDGYTF
TGCGCCAGCAGCCAAGTTCAGACAGGGAAGGATGGCTACACCTTC
>NA|TRBJ2-1|NA|TRBV27
CASSQVADKYNEQFF
TGTGCCAGCAGTCAGGTAGCGGATAAATACAATGAGCAGTTCTTC
>TRBD1|TRBJ1-1|NA|TRBV4-2
CASSQQGARLAFF
TGTGCCAGCAGCCAACAGGGGGCGCGTTTAGCTTTCTTT
>TRBD1|TRBJ1-3|NA|TRBV7-8
CASSSVRQGVISGNTIYF
TGTGCCAGCAGCTCAGTTAGACAGGGTGTTATATCGGGAAACACCATATATTTT
>NA|TRBJ2-7|NA|TRBV5-5
CASSFEGAYEQYF
TGTGCCAGCAGCTTTGAGGGGGCCTACGAGCAGTACTTC
>TRBD1|TRBJ2-7|NA|TRBV29-1
CSVWTGEGHEQYF
TGCAGCGTCTGGACAGGGGAAGGCCACGAGCAGTACTTC
>NA|TRBJ2-7|NA|TRBV6-1
CASSEALWTNTYEQYF
TGTGCCAGCAGTGAAGCCTTGTGGACCAATACCTACGAGCAGTACTTC
>TRBD1|TRBJ2-1|NA|TRBV7-9
CASSSPGQVYNEQFF
TGTGCCAGCAGCTCCCCGGGACAGGTCTACAATGAGCAGTTCTTC
>NA|TRBJ1-2|NA|TRBV30
CAWSVGFGANYGYTF
TGTGCCTGGAGTGTAGGTTTCGGAGCTAACTATGGCTACACCTTC
>NA|TRBJ1-2|NA|TRBV11-2
CASSLGSGYYGYTF
TGTGCCAGCAGCTTAGGATCAGGGTACTATGGCTACACCTTC
>NA|TRBJ2-5|NA|TRBV7-9
CASSSFKGKETQYF
TGTGCCAGCAGCTCCTTCAAGGGAAAAGAGACCCAGTACTTC
>TRBD2|TRBJ2-7|NA|TRBV20-1
CGLAGVGEQYF
TGCGGACTAGCGGGAGTCGGCGAGCAGTACTTC
>TRBD2|TRBJ2-7|NA|TRBV19
CASSIRLAGGEQYF
TGTGCCAGTAGTATAAGACTAGCGGGAGGCGAGCAGTACTTC
>NA|TRBJ2-7|NA|TRBV7-9
CASSLSLNEQYF
TGTGCCAGCAGCTTAAGTCTGAACGAGCAGTACTTC
>NA|TRBJ1-1|NA|TRBV7-9
CASSFGGDTEAFF
TGTGCCAGCAGCTTCGGGGGGGACACTGAAGCTTTCTTT
>NA|TRBJ2-7|NA|TRBV5-1
CASSLASTGFNDIHEQYF
TGCGCCAGCAGCTTGGCGAGTACAGGATTCAATGACATCCACGAGCAGTACTTC
>NA|TRBJ2-7|NA|TRBV29-1
CSVELSGALSEQYF
TGCAGCGTTGAATTGTCCGGGGCCCTCTCCGAGCAGTACTTC
>NA|TRBJ2-7|NA|TRBV14
CASSQEGTVSLTRDEQYF
TGTGCCAGCAGCCAAGAAGGCACTGTTAGCCTCACACGGGACGAGCAGTACTTC